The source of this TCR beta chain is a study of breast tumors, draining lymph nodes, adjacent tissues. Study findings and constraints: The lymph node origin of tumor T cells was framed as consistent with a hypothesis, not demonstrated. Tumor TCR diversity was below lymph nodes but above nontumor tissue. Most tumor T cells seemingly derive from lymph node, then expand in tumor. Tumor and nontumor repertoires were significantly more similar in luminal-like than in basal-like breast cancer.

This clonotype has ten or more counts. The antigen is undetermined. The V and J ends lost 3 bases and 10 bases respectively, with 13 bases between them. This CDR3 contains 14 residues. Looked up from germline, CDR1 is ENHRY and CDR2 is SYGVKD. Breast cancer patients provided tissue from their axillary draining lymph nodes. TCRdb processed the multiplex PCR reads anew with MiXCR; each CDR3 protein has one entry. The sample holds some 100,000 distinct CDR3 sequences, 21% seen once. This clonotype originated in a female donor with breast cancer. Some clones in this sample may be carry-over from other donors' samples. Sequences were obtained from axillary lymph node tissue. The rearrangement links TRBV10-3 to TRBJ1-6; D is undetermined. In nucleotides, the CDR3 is TGTGCCATCAGTGATTTCGGGGAGAGATCACCCCTCCACTTT. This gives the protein CAISDFGERSPLHF.